This T cell receptor (beta chain) was sequenced for a study of Ad26.COV2.S vaccination and SARS-CoV-2 variants. Background on the study: Recipients of Ad26.COV2.S got it intramuscularly, once or twice 56 days apart.

General study points: Marked by substantial breadth, spike-specific CD8+ and CD4+ T cell responses were reportedly seen after vaccination.

Treatment: around 19 received Ad26.COV2.S at low or high dose, single or two shots; about 5 received placebo; per-sample allocation not given. Day 63 after the first vaccine or placebo injection was the time point for sampling. The data were produced by immunoSEQ multiplex PCR, yet TCRdb's version contains in-frame clones alone and is incomplete. The data hold 320,000 or so clones, with roughly 88% observed a single time. About this clone itself: Its antigen is unknown.

The sequencing here drew on peripheral blood, taken in a trial of Ad26.COV2.S vaccine versus placebo. The receptor's source is a person between 18 and 65 years old who received the Ad26.COV2.S COVID-19 vaccine or a placebo.

Written as DNA, the CDR3 is TGTGCCAGCAGCGGACGGCCTAGGGACTATGGCTACACCTTC. It is translated as CASSGRPRDYGYTF. V and J are TRBV14 and TRBJ1-2, with D uncertain. The CDR3 is made up of 14 amino acids. V was shortened by 5 bases and J by 3 bases, with 13 bases between the two germline ends. CDR1 and CDR2 (germline): SGHDN, FVKESK. Full variable domain (rest looked up from reference TRBV14 and TRBJ1-2): EAGVTQFPSHSVIEKGQTVTLRCDPISGHDNLYWYRRVMGKEIKFLLHFVKESKQDESGMPNNRFLAERTGGTYSTLKVQPAELEDSGVYFCASSGRPRDYGYTFGSGTRLTVV.